This TCR beta chain is from a study of T cells expressing NK-cell markers. Study results and caveats: Roughly 6 donors showed dominant NKG2C+ clonotypes comprising roughly 1.0-7.5% of their CD8+ T cells.

TCRdb reprocessed the 5' RACE reads and reports one entry per CDR3 protein, with no DNA. In total, the table holds 120,000 to 150,000 distinct CDR3 sequences. Concerning this clonotype itself: Its antigen is unknown.

Germline-derived CDR1 and CDR2 are DFQATT and SNEGSKA (reference sequence). The CDR3 runs to 12 residues. Sequencing used blood T cells: a sorted CD56 or NKG2C T cell subset, CD4+ or CD8+ T cells, or bulk PBMC T cells (not recorded which). V usage is TRBV20-1 and J usage is TRBJ1-5; TCRdb's assignment of TRBD1 cannot be checked, as there is no DNA. The clonotype was recovered from a man in his late teens or twenties in good health. CDR3 residues: CSASWGLSAQHF.